This entry features one T cell receptor beta chain sequence. Its antigen target is currently unknown. There are no base qualities to consult, and no much larger clone falls within one base. The data were taken from a study of blood T cell repertoires in COVID-19 (TCRdb year 2020). Describing the broader study: Samples covering the acute and convalescent phases of COVID-19 were provided by collaborators in the United States, Italy and Spain. The prospective study material was composed of cDNA or gDNA derived from T cells, B-cell-depleted T cells, or PBMCs. The dataset comprised deeply sampled blood TCRbeta repertoires from subjects exposed to, actively infected with, or recovered from COVID-19. The repertoires were made available in a free public database intended to serve as a resource for research on the immune response to SARS-CoV-2. Samples were obtained from the ongoing ImmuneRACE study (first 160 participants) and from over 1,000 subjects provided by 6 global collaborators. The sample metadata nearly always contained a de-identified subject ID, COVID-19 status, age in years and sex. Where available, HLA class I and class II types were taken from metadata supplied by the sample provider and were not determined by assay-based typing.

Points the paper makes about the study in general: How much clinical and demographic metadata was included differed by source and by participant, and the metadata was provided uncurated.

The immunoSEQ Assay, a bias-controlled multiplex PCR, was used to amplify TCRbeta CDR3 regions from genomic DNA. In the authors' own workflow: The number of nucleated cells in each sample was estimated by amplification of reference gene primers within the assay. To quantify the absolute abundance of each unique TCRbeta CDR3 rearrangement, sequence reads were collapsed and filtered. For each sample, productive Simpson clonality was calculated as the square root of Simpson's diversity index over productive rearrangements. Here the immuneACCESS table is served through TCRdb, limited to in-frame sequences with V and J called. Missing clones are a known gap in these copies; in checked studies unresolved V genes cover under half, and the rest lacks a known reason. The V and J calls and the clone size are those of that table, but D and trimming were determined from the DNA. The sample data list roughly 220,000 clones, and 70% to 85% of these were observed just once. The ten top clones hold approximately 1.5% of the sample.

V loses 4 bases at its end and J loses 3 bases; junction bases beyond the gene matches: 11. The CDR3 spans 16 residues, from the cysteine through the phenylalanine. The entry retains the CDR3 DNA only, 48 bases that are in frame from base 1. From a lookup of the germline V gene (reference sequence), CDR1 and CDR2 are SEHNR and FQNEAQ. Another Seattle source contributed samples from volunteer blood donors who had recovered from COVID-19. The collaborating institutions used their own protocols to collect whole blood in K2EDTA tubes. For TCRbeta analysis, collaborators shipped samples as frozen whole blood, isolated PBMCs, or DNA extracted from either of those sample types.

Sequences were obtained from peripheral blood. The TCR sequence derives from a woman in her thirties or forties who had recovered from COVID-19. This sequence uses TRBV7-9 and TRBJ1-2, and 7 bases in between align with TRBD1. The CDR3 amino acid sequence is: CASSSVQGPRDYGYTF. DNA sequence: TGTGCCAGCAGCTCTGTACAGGGGCCGCGAGACTATGGCTACACCTTC.